The sequence of this T cell receptor (beta chain) was determined in a study of blood T cells in healthy people across ages. The study's findings and limits: Higher diversity, along with more naive CD4+ cells, distinguished long-lived donors from aged donors. Researchers deemed the diversity estimates from one million T cells underestimates.

In regard to this clonotype: Its antigen is as yet unknown.

Sample-barcoded 5' priming and a J-beta primer mix drove a second PCR of about 7 to 12 cycles. In TCRdb, the 5' RACE reads were re-called with MiXCR into one record per CDR3 protein. The sample gives hundreds of thousands of distinct CDR3 sequences, about 56% of which show up once; roughly 24% is in the top ten. The CDR3 contains 15 residues. The ends lost 6 bases at V and 1 base at J; junction bases unmatched: 5. The germline V gene encodes CDR1 MGHDK and CDR2 SYGVNS. The chain has TRBV25-1 and TRBJ2-5, with TRBD1 identical over 10 bases. The receptor comes from a man aged 35 to 55 in good health. Material for sequencing was blood. The CDR3 protein is CASSGQGEIQETQYF. CDR3 DNA sequence: TGTGCCAGCAGCGGACAGGGGGAGATCCAAGAGACCCAGTACTTC. Variable domain in full (rest from reference TRBV25-1 and TRBJ2-5): EADIYQTPRYLVIGTGKKITLECSQTMGHDKMYWYQQDPGMELHLIHYSYGVNSTEKGDLSSESTVSRIRTEHFPLTLESARPSHTSQYLCASSGQGEIQETQYFGPGTRLLVL.